Ten or more counts support the clone carrying this T cell receptor (beta chain). Its antigen is still unknown. TCRdb processed the 5' RACE reads anew with MiXCR; each CDR3 protein has one entry. Altogether about 320,000 distinct CDR3 sequences are present, around 4.5% being singletons, with the ten largest covering approximately 19%. V lost 6 bases, J lost 0 bases, and 1 base stayed unmatched. Germline-derived CDR1 and CDR2 are SGHTA and FQGNSA. The CDR3 loop spans 13 amino acids. The record originates from a study of T cells after yellow fever vaccination. Study findings and constraints: Weaker overall, the secondary response nonetheless peaked faster (day 5 versus 15). Clonotypes shared by both compartments, CD4 and CD8, made up a small share. Most clones from primary vaccination were detected again post-booster (just under 97% CD4, around 88% CD8). Bulk-population clonotypes that are abundant could appear as contaminants in FACS-sorted repertoires.

This sequence joins TRBV7-2 and TRBJ2-7; 8 bases are shared with TRBD2. Sample: PBMCs, taken 15 days after the yellow fever booster vaccination. This sequence was found in a man younger than 35 who received the YFV17D yellow fever vaccine. The DNA of the CDR3 is TGTGCCAGCAGGGGGACTAGCTCCTACGAGCAGTACTTC. Translated, it gives CASRGTSSYEQYF.